Listed below are T cell receptor beta chains from one sample, sequenced in a study of blood T cell repertoires in COVID-19. Here immunoSEQ multiplex PCR was the method, and the copy in TCRdb shows in-frame clones only, minus some. The sample gives a few hundred thousand clones, 90% of which show up once; about 15% is in the top ten. The source material was PBMCs or T cells enriched from blood (not recorded which). The receptors shown here come from a man under 40 who had been exposed to COVID-19. The CDR3 runs from the conserved cysteine through the conserved F or W. A D gene is named only where the DNA matches it firmly. Rows give clone size only sometimes, using once, few, many, or a class for an expanded clone.

>-|-|TRBV18|TRBJ2-2
TGTGCCAGCTCCCCTGACTCTTCCGGGGAGCTGTTTTTT
CASSPDSSGELFF
>-|TRBD1|TRBV5-6|TRBJ1-2
TGTGCCAGCAGCTTAGACAGGGGTGGCTACACCTTC
CASSLDRGGYTF
>-|-|TRBV3-1/TRBV3-2|TRBJ1-5
TGTGCCAGCAGTATGGATCGGGGGGCGAAGCCCCAGCATTTT
CASSMDRGAKPQHF
>-|-|TRBV14|TRBJ1-4
TGTGCCAGCAGCCTCCGGGACAACATTAATGAAAAACTGTTTTTT
CASSLRDNINEKLFF
>-|TRBD2|TRBV6-5|TRBJ2-5
TGTGCCAGCAGTTATCTTGTCGGGGGGGCCTTAGAGACCCAGTACTTC
CASSYLVGGALETQYF
>-|TRBD2|TRBV10-3|TRBJ2-1
TGTGCCACATCGAGGGGTAGCGGGTTCGGCAATGAGCAGTTCTTC
CATSRGSGFGNEQFF
>once|-|TRBV7-6|TRBJ2-2
TGTGCCACCTCTAGGGGGGAGCTGTTTTTT
CATSRGELFF
>-|-|TRBV7-9|TRBJ1-2
TGTGCCAGCAGTCTCTACGGGGGTGGACTCATTAATGGCTACACCTTC
CASSLYGGGLINGYTF
>-|-|TRBV3-1/TRBV3-2|TRBJ2-1
TGTGCCAGCAGCCGTGGGACATCCTACAATGAGCAGTTCTTC
CASSRGTSYNEQFF
>-|-|TRBV10-3|TRBJ1-3
TGTGCCATCAGTTACTCTGGAAACACCATATATTTT
CAISYSGNTIYF
>-|-|TRBV6-2/TRBV6-3|TRBJ1-5
TGTGCCAGCACCCCGGGAGGGCCCAATCAGCCCCAGCATTTT
CASTPGGPNQPQHF
>-|-|TRBV11-2|TRBJ2-7
TGTGCCAGCAGCGTGGGGCCGAGCTCCTACGAGCAGTACTTC
CASSVGPSSYEQYF
>-|-|TRBV6-5|TRBJ2-7
TGTGCCAGCAGTTACACCCAGGGGCGCTCCTACGAGCAGTACTTC
CASSYTQGRSYEQYF
>-|-|TRBV5-4|TRBJ1-4
TGTGCCAGCAGCCCGAACCTAAATGAAAAACTGTTTTTT
CASSPNLNEKLFF
>-|-|TRBV18|TRBJ1-1
TGTGCCAGCTCATTTAGGACATCGAACACTGAAGCTTTCTTT
CASSFRTSNTEAFF
>-|TRBD2|TRBV10-2|TRBJ2-7
TGCGCCAGCACCCTAGCGGGGATCTCCTACGAGCAGTACTTC
CASTLAGISYEQYF
>-|TRBD1|TRBV15|TRBJ1-2
TGTGCCACCAGCAGGGCCGGGACAGGGGGACCCTATGGCTACACCTTC
CATSRAGTGGPYGYTF
>once|-|TRBV30|TRBJ1-3
TGTGCCTGGCAGGGGACGGTCTCTGGAAACACCATATATTTT
CAWQGTVSGNTIYF
>-|-|TRBV15|TRBJ2-6
TGTGCCACCAGCACGGGGGCTGGGGCCAACGTCCTGACTTTC
CATSTGAGANVLTF
>-|-|TRBV24-1|TRBJ2-5
TGTGCCACCAGTGATTCTAACCTGCCGTTTGGTCCCCAGTACTTC
CATSDSNLPFGPQYF
>-|-|TRBV5-1|TRBJ2-2
TGCGCCAGCAAGGCGGAGGCGAACACCGGGGAGCTGTTTTTT
CASKAEANTGELFF
>-|-|TRBV6-5|TRBJ1-5
TGTGCCAGCCAACCCCCGGGAAGAATTAATCAGCCCCAGCATTTT
CASQPPGRINQPQHF
>-|TRBD1|TRBV18|TRBJ2-2
TGTGCCAGCTCACCCCCCGGACAGGGTAACACCGGGGAGCTGTTTTTT
CASSPPGQGNTGELFF
>-|-|TRBV15|TRBJ1-2
TGTGCCACCAGCAGAGATTACGGGGAACGAAACTATGGCTACACCTTC
CATSRDYGERNYGYTF
>-|TRBD1|TRBV11-2|TRBJ1-5
TGTGCCAGCAGAGCTACAGGGGCCATCAATCAGCCCCAGCATTTT
CASRATGAINQPQHF
>-|-|TRBV29-1|TRBJ2-7
TGCAGCGTTGTGGGGACGGACAGCTCCTACGAGCAGTACTTC
CSVVGTDSSYEQYF
>-|-|TRBV11-3|TRBJ2-1
TGTGCCAGCAGCTTAGAAGGCAGCGCCGTGGAGTTCTTC
CASSLEGSAVEFF
>-|-|TRBV11-2|TRBJ1-3
TGTGCCAGCAGCTTAGCAGGGCTTGGAAACACCATATATTTT
CASSLAGLGNTIYF
>-|-|TRBV9|TRBJ1-1
TGTGCCAGCAGCATACAGCAGAACACTGAAGCTTTCTTT
CASSIQQNTEAFF
>-|TRBD2|TRBV5-1|TRBJ2-1
TGCGCCAGCAGCTTGTTACTAGCGGGAGAGAATGAGCAGTTCTTC
CASSLLLAGENEQFF